A single sample gave rise to the 7 T cell receptor beta chains below, sequenced in a study of tissue T cells after allogeneic stem cell transplantation (dated by TCRdb to the early 2020s). The sample's time point label, decoded: mouse harvest day 7 after allogeneic transplant. Each mouse graft, delivered by tail vein injection, combined 10^6 splenic CD5+ T cells with 10^7 T-cell-depleted bone marrow cells. The library came from the immunoSEQ multiplex PCR assay. TCRdb stores this immuneACCESS table with in-frame sequences only. Part of the clones is absent; in the studies checked, under half of the shortfall reflects unresolved V genes, and no reason is known for the rest. The sample table contains thousands of clones; only one count was recorded for about 51% of them. Roughly 7% of the sample is taken by the ten largest. The specimen sequenced was gut tissue. The receptors were gathered from a female BALB/c mouse given C57BL/6 T cells with graft-versus-host disease after an allogeneic hematopoietic cell transplant.

Concerning this clone: Gene names and germline match the mouse. The read ends 1 residue before the CDR3 terminus; that terminus is restored from the germline J gene. The gene calls are TRBV3 and TRBJ1-4; 7 nucleotides match TRBD1. This CDR3 region has 15 residues. V lost 5 bases, J lost 0 bases, and 3 bases stayed unmatched. Per germline, CDR1 SNHLY and CDR2 FYNGKV (reference sequence). CDR3 bases read: TGTGCCAGCAGCCCACAGGGGTTTTCCAACGAAAGATTATTT. This translates into CASSPQGFSNERLF. The whole CDR3 reads CASSPQGFSNERLFF.

This clone was detected only a few times. These gene names are mouse names. The read finishes 1 residue shy of the CDR3 end, and the germline J gene is used to complete it. This rearrangement joins TRBV13-2 to TRBJ2-4; the D is unclear. Germline assignment: CDR1 NNHNN and CDR2 SYGAGS (reference sequence). V was clipped by 0 bases and J by 4 bases, with 6 bases between them. The CDR3 runs to 13 residues. The covered CDR3 bases are TGTGCCAGCGGTGATGGGGCAGAAAACACCTTGTAC. It codes for CASGDGAENTLY. The complete CDR3 reads CASGDGAENTLYF.

This clone was counted between two and nine times. Any gene name here is a mouse gene name. The read ends 1 residue before the CDR3 terminus; that terminus is restored from the germline J gene. The chain joins TRBV23 to TRBJ1-4. From germline, CDR1 is KGHTA and CDR2 FQNQQP. This CDR3 has 13 amino acids. CDR3 DNA, as far as it was read: TGCTCCAGCAGTCGGAGTTCCAACGAAAGATTATTT. Amino acid sequence: CSSSRSSNERLF. The full CDR3 reads CSSSRSSNERLFF.

As regards this clone: Gene names are the mouse ones. The read falls 1 residue short of the CDR3 end, and the missing part is taken from the germline J gene. The chain carries TRBV4 and TRBJ2-7; 7 nucleotides match TRBD2. The CDR3 consists of 14 residues. CDR1 and CDR2 from the germline V gene are LGHDT and YNNKQL (reference sequence). V gave up 8 bases and J gave up 0 bases; unmatched junction bases: 7. The covered CDR3 bases are TGTGCCAGCTCCCTGGGGGTGAGCTCCTATGAACAGTAC. The encoded protein is CASSLGVSSYEQY. The CDR3 reads in full as CASSLGVSSYEQYF.

In regard to this clone: Gene names and germline refer to mouse. Partial CDR3 DNA: TGCACCTGCAGTGCAACAGCAAACTCCGACTACACC. Protein sequence: CTCSATANSDYT. The CDR3 as a whole reads CTCSATANSDYTF. The chain links TRBV1 to TRBJ1-2, with D uncertain. Read coverage stops 1 residue before the CDR3 terminus; the germline J gene supplies the remainder. The germline V gene has CDR1 NSQYPW and CDR2 LRSPGD (reference sequence). Trimming left V 2 bases short and J 0 bases short, with 4 bases between. The CDR3 has 13 amino acids.

Remarks on this clone: Each gene name is a mouse one. The sequence runs out 1 residue before the end of the CDR3; the remainder is reconstructed from the germline J gene. This chain connects TRBV13-1 to TRBJ2-1, with D perhaps being TRBD1 or TRBD2 (5 bases each). The CDR3 totals 14 residues. Trimming removed 0 bases from V and 4 bases from J, with 8 bases in between. The germline V gene encodes CDR1 NSHNY and CDR2 SYGAGN. The CDR3 spells CASSDAGVYAEQFF. The sequenced CDR3 bases are TGTGCCAGCAGTGATGCGGGGGTTTATGCTGAGCAGTTC.

With regard to this clone: The gene names here belong to mouse. The read gets to within 1 residue of the CDR3 end, and the germline J gene fills in the rest. This rearrangement joins TRBV31 to TRBJ2-7; 12 bases agree with TRBD2. The CDR3 contains 14 residues. The V gene's germline CDR1 is GKSSPN and CDR2 SITVG. With 0 bases clipped from V and 4 bases from J, the junction kept 1 base outside the gene matches. The covered CDR3 bases are TGTGCCTGGAGTCTGGGGACTGGGGGGTATGAACAGTAC. Its translation is CAWSLGTGGYEQY. The whole CDR3 region reads CAWSLGTGGYEQYF.